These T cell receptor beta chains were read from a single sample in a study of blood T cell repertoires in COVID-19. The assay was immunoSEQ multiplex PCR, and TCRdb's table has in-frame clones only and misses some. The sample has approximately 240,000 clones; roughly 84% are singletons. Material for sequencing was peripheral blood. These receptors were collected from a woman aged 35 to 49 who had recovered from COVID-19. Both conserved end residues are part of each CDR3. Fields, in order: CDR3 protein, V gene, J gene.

CASSALDRDRGNTIYF	TRBV7-3	TRBJ1-3
CATRGTVGDGYTF	TRBV24-1	TRBJ1-2
CASSYGGLETQYF	TRBV6-2/TRBV6-3	TRBJ2-5
CSVSRMNTGELFF	TRBV29-1	TRBJ2-2
CATNLRDRGEEQYF	TRBV24-1	TRBJ2-7
CAWSGQGVPSGYNSPLHF	TRBV30	TRBJ1-6
CASSYVFLVGGGALAKNIQYF	TRBV6-2/TRBV6-3	TRBJ2-4
CASSATGYNEQFF	TRBV2	TRBJ2-1
CASSQASGGAYGYTF	TRBV16	TRBJ1-2
CASSLEGWTSGRKTQYF	TRBV7-2	TRBJ2-5
CASSPRQGGSGNTIYF	TRBV7-9	TRBJ1-3
CASSEQAQANYGYTF	TRBV6-1	TRBJ1-2
CASSIGSRQGKPQHF	TRBV19	TRBJ1-5
CASSEEGLVLEAQYF	TRBV2	TRBJ2-5
CASSSKDYGTGTETQYF	TRBV5-1	TRBJ2-5
CASSLGPQIRYTSTDTQYF	TRBV5-1	TRBJ2-3
CASSLAQRQGAGELFF	TRBV7-2	TRBJ2-2
CASSQQINQPQHF	TRBV3-1/TRBV3-2	TRBJ1-5
CASSSDRGIPGELFF	TRBV25-1	TRBJ2-2
CASSVVRGEPHTGELFF	TRBV9	TRBJ2-2
CASSLAGGLETQYF	TRBV5-1	TRBJ2-5
CASSLQEEQYF	TRBV11-3	TRBJ2-7
CASSLVRLAGGMTEQYF	TRBV27	TRBJ2-7
CSVRTSVYNEQFF	TRBV29-1	TRBJ2-1
CASSPRDRYNSPLHF	TRBV3-1/TRBV3-2	TRBJ1-6
CASSLAAGGSYNEQFF	TRBV7-3	TRBJ2-1
CAWSVQKGASTEAFF	TRBV30	TRBJ1-1
CASSPRLKYNEQFF	TRBV19	TRBJ2-1
CASSSWDRGNEKLFF	TRBV5-6	TRBJ1-4
CASSIVVTSGTGELFF	TRBV19	TRBJ2-2
CASSQASAGEFRDTQYF	TRBV4-2	TRBJ2-3
CASSQDLNRQYEQYF	TRBV4-3	TRBJ2-7
CASSQDPRGNYGYTF	TRBV4-1	TRBJ1-2